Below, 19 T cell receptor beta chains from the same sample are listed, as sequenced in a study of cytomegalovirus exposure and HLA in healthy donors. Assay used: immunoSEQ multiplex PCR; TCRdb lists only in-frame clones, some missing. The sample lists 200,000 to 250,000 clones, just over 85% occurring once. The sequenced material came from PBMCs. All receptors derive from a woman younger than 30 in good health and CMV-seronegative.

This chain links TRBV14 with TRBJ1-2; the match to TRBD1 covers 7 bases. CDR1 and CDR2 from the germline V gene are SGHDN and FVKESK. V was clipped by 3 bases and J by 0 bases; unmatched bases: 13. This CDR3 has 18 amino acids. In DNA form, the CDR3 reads TGTGCCAGCAGCCATACAGGGGATGGGAACTTACCTAACTATGGCTACACCTTC. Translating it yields CASSHTGDGNLPNYGYTF.

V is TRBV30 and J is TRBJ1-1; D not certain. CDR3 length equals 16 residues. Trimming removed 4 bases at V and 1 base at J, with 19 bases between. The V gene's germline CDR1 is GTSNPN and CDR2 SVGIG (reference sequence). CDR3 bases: TGTGCCTGGACCCCACAATCGCCGGAGGAGAACACTGAAGCTTTCTTT. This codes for CAWTPQSPEENTEAFF.

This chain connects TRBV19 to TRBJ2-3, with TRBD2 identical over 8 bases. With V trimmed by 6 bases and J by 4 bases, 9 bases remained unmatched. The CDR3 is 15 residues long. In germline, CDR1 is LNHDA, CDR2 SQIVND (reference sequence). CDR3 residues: CASSRPRLAPDTQYF. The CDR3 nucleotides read TGTGCCAGTAGCCGCCCGAGACTAGCGCCAGATACGCAGTATTTT.

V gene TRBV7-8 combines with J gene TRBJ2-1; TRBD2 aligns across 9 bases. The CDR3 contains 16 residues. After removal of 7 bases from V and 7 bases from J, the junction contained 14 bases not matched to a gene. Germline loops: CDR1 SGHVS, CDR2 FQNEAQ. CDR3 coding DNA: TGTGCCAGCATTCCCCTGGCGGGAGGGCCTTTTAATGAGCAGTTCTTC. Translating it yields CASIPLAGGPFNEQFF. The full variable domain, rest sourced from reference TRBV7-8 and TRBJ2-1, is GAGVSQSPRYKVAKRGQDVALRCDPISGHVSLFWYQQALGQGPEFLTYFQNEAQLDKSGLPSDRFFAERPEGSVSTLKIQRTQQEDSAVYLCASIPLAGGPFNEQFFGPGTRLTVL.

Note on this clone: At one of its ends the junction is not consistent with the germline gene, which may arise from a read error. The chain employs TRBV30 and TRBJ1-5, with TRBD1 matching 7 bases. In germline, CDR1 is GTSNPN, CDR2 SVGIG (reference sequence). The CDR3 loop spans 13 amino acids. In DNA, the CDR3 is TGTACCTGGAGTGGGGACAGAGATCAGCCCCAGCATTTT. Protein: CTWSGDRDQPQHF.

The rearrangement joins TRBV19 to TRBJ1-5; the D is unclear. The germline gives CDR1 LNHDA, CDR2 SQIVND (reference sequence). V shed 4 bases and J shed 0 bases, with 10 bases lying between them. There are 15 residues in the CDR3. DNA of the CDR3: TGTGCCAGTAGTACAGGCGTCTATAGCAATCAGCCCCAGCATTTT. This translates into CASSTGVYSNQPQHF.

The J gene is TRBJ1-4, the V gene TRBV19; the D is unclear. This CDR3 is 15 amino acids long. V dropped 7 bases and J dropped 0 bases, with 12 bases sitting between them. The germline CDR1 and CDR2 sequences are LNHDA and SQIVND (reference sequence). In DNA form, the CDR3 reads TGTGCCAGTACCGGGGTCCGTGCAACTAATGAAAAACTGTTTTTT. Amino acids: CASTGVRATNEKLFF.

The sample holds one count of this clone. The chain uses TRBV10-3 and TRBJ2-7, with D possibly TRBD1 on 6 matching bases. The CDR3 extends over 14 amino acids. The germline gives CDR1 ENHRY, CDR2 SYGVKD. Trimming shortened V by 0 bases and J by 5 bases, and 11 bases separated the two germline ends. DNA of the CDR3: TGTGCCATCAGTGAGTCGAAGGGGGTCGACGAGCAGTACTTC. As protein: CAISESKGVDEQYF.

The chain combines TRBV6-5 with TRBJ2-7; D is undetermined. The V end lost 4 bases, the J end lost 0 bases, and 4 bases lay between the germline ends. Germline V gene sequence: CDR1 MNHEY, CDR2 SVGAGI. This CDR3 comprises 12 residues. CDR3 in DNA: TGTGCCAGCAGTTCCCGCTCCTACGAGCAGTACTTC. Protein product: CASSSRSYEQYF.

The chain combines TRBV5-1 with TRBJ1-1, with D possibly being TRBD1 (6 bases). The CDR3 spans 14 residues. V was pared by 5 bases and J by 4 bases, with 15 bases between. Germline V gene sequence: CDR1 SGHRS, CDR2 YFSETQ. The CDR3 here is CASRDYRAGTEAFF. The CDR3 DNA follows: TGCGCCAGCAGGGATTACAGGGCCGGCACTGAAGCTTTCTTT.

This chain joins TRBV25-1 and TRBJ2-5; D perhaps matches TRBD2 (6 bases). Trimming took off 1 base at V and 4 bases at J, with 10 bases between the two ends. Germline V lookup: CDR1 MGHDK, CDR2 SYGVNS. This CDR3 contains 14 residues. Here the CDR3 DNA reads TGTGCCAGCAGTGAATTCGGGGGATTAGAGACCCAGTACTTC. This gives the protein CASSEFGGLETQYF.

The CDR3 loop reads CASSQPRDTFYGYTF. In DNA form, the CDR3 reads TGTGCCAGCAGCCAACCCCGGGACACCTTCTATGGCTACACCTTC. The chain carries TRBV4-2 and TRBJ1-2; weak D call: TRBD1 (6 bases). The CDR3 length is 15 residues. Germline-derived CDR1 and CDR2 are LGHNA and YNFKEQ. The V and J ends lost 2 bases and 4 bases respectively, with 14 bases between them.

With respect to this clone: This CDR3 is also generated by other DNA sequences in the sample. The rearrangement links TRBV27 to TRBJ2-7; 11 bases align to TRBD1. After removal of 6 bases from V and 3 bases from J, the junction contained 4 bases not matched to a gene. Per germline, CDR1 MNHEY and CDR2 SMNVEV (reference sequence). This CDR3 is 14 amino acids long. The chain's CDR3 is CASSPGQGDYEQYF. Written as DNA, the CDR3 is TGTGCCAGCAGCCCGGGACAGGGGGACTACGAGCAGTACTTC.

The CDR3 protein is CASSQDGPTVGNEQFF. The CDR3 DNA is TGCGCCAGCAGCCAAGATGGGCCCACCGTGGGCAATGAGCAGTTCTTC. J is TRBJ2-1 and V is TRBV4-3, with unresolved D. Per germline, CDR1 LGHNA and CDR2 YSLEER. Between the trimmed V and J ends, which lost 0 bases and 6 bases, there was a span of 15 bases. The CDR3 contains 16 residues.

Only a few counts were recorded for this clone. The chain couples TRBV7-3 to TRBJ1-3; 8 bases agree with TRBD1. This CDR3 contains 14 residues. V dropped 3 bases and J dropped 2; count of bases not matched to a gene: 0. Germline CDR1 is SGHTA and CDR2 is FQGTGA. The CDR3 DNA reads TGTGCCAGCAGCTTGACAGGGGCTGGAAACACCATATATTTT. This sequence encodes CASSLTGAGNTIYF.

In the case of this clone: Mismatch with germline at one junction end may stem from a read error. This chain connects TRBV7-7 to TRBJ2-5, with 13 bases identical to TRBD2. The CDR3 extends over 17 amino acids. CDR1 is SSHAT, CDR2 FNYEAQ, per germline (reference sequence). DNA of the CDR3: TGTGCTAGCAGCTTAGCACTAGCGGGAGGGTGGGAAGAGACCCAGTACTTC. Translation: CASSLALAGGWEETQYF.

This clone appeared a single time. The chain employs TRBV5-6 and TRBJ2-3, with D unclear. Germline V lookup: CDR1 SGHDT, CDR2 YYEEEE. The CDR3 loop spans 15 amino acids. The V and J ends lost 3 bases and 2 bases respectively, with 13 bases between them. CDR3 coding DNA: TGTGCCAGCAGCTCTCGTGATAGATACACAGATACGCAGTATTTT. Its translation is CASSSRDRYTDTQYF.

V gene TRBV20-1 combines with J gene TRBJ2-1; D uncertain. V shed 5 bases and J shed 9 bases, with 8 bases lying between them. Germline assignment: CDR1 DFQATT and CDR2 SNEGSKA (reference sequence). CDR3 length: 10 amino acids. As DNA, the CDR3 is TGCAGTGCTGGCCTCTTTGAGCAGTTCTTC. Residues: CSAGLFEQFF.

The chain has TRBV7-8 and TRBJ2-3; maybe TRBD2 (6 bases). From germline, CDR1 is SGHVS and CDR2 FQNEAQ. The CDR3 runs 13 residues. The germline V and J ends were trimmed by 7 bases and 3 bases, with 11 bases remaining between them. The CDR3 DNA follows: TGTGCCAGCATGGAGGGATTGACAGATACGCAGTATTTT. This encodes CASMEGLTDTQYF. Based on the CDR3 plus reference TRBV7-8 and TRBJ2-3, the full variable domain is GAGVSQSPRYKVAKRGQDVALRCDPISGHVSLFWYQQALGQGPEFLTYFQNEAQLDKSGLPSDRFFAERPEGSVSTLKIQRTQQEDSAVYLCASMEGLTDTQYFGPGTRLTVL.